This TCR beta chain is drawn from a study of cytomegalovirus exposure and HLA in healthy donors. A multiplex PCR was run with 60 Vbeta primers and 13 Jbeta primers. Clones were read by immunoSEQ multiplex PCR, and TCRdb kept only the in-frame ones, dropping some. Among around 50,000 clones listed, approximately 84% were seen once. Germline lookup yields CDR1 SGDLS and CDR2 YYNGEE. V lost 3 bases and J 3 bases, leaving 5 bases between the germline ends. The CDR3 is 12 amino acids. The sequence came from a man over 45 in good health and CMV-seronegative. The chain carries TRBV9 and TRBJ2-3; D is unresolved. Sequencing was performed on PBMCs. The CDR3 sequence: CASSAVTDTQYF. CDR3 nucleotides: TGTGCCAGCAGCGCTGTGACAGATACGCAGTATTTT.